Below, 28 T cell receptor beta chains from the same sample are listed, as sequenced in a study of blood T cell repertoires in COVID-19. TCRdb keeps only in-frame clones here, not all; method: immunoSEQ multiplex PCR. The data hold 200,000 or so clones, with 70% to 85% observed a single time. The specimen sequenced was peripheral blood. Every receptor here comes from a man aged 40-55 years who had recovered from COVID-19.

The chain employs TRBV3-1 (or the pseudogene TRBV3-2) and TRBJ1-1; TRBD1 might be the D (6 bases). CDR1 and CDR2 (germline): LGHDT, YNNKEL (reference sequence). CDR3 length: 14 amino acids. V lost 0 bases to trimming and J lost 5 bases, with 10 bases between them. The CDR3 here is CASSQDLRGTEAFF. The CDR3 region has the DNA TGTGCCAGCAGCCAAGATCTCAGGGGTACTGAAGCTTTCTTT.

V and J are TRBV5-5 and TRBJ2-1, with D hard to call. Trimming left V 2 bases short and J 6 bases short, with 6 bases between. This CDR3 has 12 residues. Germline V gene data show CDR1 as SGHKS and CDR2 as YYEKEE (reference sequence). The CDR3: CASSFSVNEQFF. The CDR3 DNA is TGTGCCAGCAGCTTTTCCGTCAATGAGCAGTTCTTC.

This clone was detected only once. The CDR3 region has the DNA TGTGCCAGCTCACAGACGGGGGACTATGGCTACACCTTC. Amino acids: CASSQTGDYGYTF. The genes are TRBV18 and TRBJ1-2; TRBD1 is a possible D gene (5 bases). In germline, CDR1 is KGHSH, CDR2 LQKENI. The CDR3 consists of 13 residues. The germline V and J ends were trimmed by 4 bases and 3 bases, with 9 bases remaining between them.

The chain carries TRBV20-1 and TRBJ2-3; D might be TRBD2 (5 bases). Trimming removed 3 bases from V and 7 bases from J, with 26 bases in between. From germline, CDR1 is DFQATT and CDR2 SNEGSKA (reference sequence). The CDR3 consists of 17 residues. This CDR3 is CSASILVSGGWENTQYF. The CDR3, as DNA: TGCAGTGCTAGTATCTTGGTTTCGGGCGGGTGGGAAAATACGCAGTATTTT.

Only one count was recorded for this clone. CDR3 residues: CASSQEPSGGDTQYF. DNA of the CDR3: TGCGCCAGCAGCCAAGAACCTAGCGGGGGCGATACGCAGTATTTT. V and J are TRBV4-1 and TRBJ2-3; 10 nucleotides match TRBD2. CDR1 and CDR2 (germline): MGHRA, YSYEKL. V was pared by 0 bases and J by 6 bases, with 3 bases of the junction left unmatched. The CDR3 is made up of 15 amino acids.

J is TRBJ1-3 and V is TRBV12-3 or TRBV12-4; D possibly corresponds to TRBD1 (5 bases). There are 13 residues in the CDR3. The V end was cut by 5 bases, the J end by 5 bases, with 10 bases between. The CDR3 spells CASSDSLRNTIYF. The CDR3 nucleotides are TGTGCCAGCAGTGACAGTCTGCGAAACACCATATATTTT.

This chain joins TRBV10-3 and TRBJ2-7; D gene ambiguous. The V gene's germline CDR1 is ENHRY and CDR2 SYGVKD. Trimming left V 0 bases short and J 4 bases short, with 7 bases between. The CDR3 runs 13 residues. The CDR3 DNA is TGTGCCATCAGTGAGTCCTCAGAATACGAGCAGTACTTC. Translated: CAISESSEYEQYF.

This chain joins TRBV9 and TRBJ1-2; TRBD1 matches at 7 bases. With V trimmed by 0 bases and J by 3 bases, 2 bases remained unmatched. CDR1 and CDR2 from the germline V gene are SGDLS and YYNGEE. The length of the CDR3 is 14 residues. The CDR3 DNA follows: TGTGCCAGCAGCGTAGTCGGGACAGACTATGGCTACACCTTC. Protein sequence: CASSVVGTDYGYTF.

The chain links TRBV5-1 to TRBJ2-7, with 11 bases aligning to TRBD2. J gave up 3 bases and V 0 bases, and 5 bases lay outside the gene matches. The length of the CDR3 is 16 residues. CDR1 is SGHRS and CDR2 is YFSETQ in the germline V gene. DNA of the CDR3: TGCGCCAGCAGCTTGGATAGCGGGAGGGTGGGCTACGAGCAGTACTTC. Translation gives CASSLDSGRVGYEQYF.

The chain employs TRBV4-3 and TRBJ2-3, with TRBD2 matching 7 bases. Germline lookup yields CDR1 LGHNA and CDR2 YSLEER. CDR3 size: 19 residues. The ends lost 1 base at V and 5 bases at J; junction bases unmatched: 18. The CDR3 loop reads CASSQGPYAGVMEGDTQYF. The CDR3 DNA reads as TGCGCCAGCAGCCAAGGCCCCTATGCGGGAGTAATGGAGGGAGATACGCAGTATTTT.

V gene TRBV6-5 combines with J gene TRBJ2-3; 9 bases agree with TRBD1. Germline V lookup: CDR1 MNHEY, CDR2 SVGAGI. V lost 0 bases, J lost 11 bases, and 3 bases stayed unmatched. The CDR3 totals 13 residues. The CDR3 reads CASSYSTGQGQYF. CDR3 coding DNA: TGTGCCAGCAGTTACTCGACGGGACAGGGGCAGTATTTT.

V is TRBV6-2 or TRBV6-3 and J is TRBJ2-7; a possible D gene is TRBD1 (6 bases). V was pared by 4 bases and J by 2 bases, with 18 bases between. The CDR3 length is 16 residues. Germline V CDR1 and CDR2: MNHEY, SVGEGT. DNA of the CDR3: TGTGCCAGCAGTTCCATTGAGTGGGACATCACCTACGAGCAGTACTTC. Encoded protein: CASSSIEWDITYEQYF.

The chain uses TRBV3-1 (or the pseudogene TRBV3-2) and TRBJ1-2, with D possibly matching TRBD1 (5 bases). CDR1 is LGHDT, CDR2 YNNKEL, per germline (reference sequence). Trimming left V 3 bases short and J 0 bases short, with 14 bases between. The CDR3 runs to 16 residues. CDR3: CASSHRDRGANYGYTF. The CDR3 nucleotides read TGTGCCAGCAGCCATCGCGACAGAGGAGCTAACTATGGCTACACCTTC.

The gene calls are TRBV27 and TRBJ2-7, with TRBD1 identical over 12 bases. Germline trimming cut 4 bases from V and 3 bases from J; bases unmatched to any gene: 4. This CDR3 is built from 15 residues. Germline V lookup: CDR1 MNHEY, CDR2 SMNVEV (reference sequence). For the CDR3, the DNA is TGTGCCAGCAGTTACGGGACAGGGGGCGGCTACGAGCAGTACTTC. Residues: CASSYGTGGGYEQYF.

The rearrangement joins TRBV12-5 to TRBJ2-5; TRBD2 matches 7 bases. With 7 bases clipped from V and 5 bases from J, the junction kept 13 bases outside the gene matches. The germline gives CDR1 LGHNT, CDR2 FRNRAP. The CDR3 contains 15 residues. The CDR3 loop is CASDSGLEASETQYF. The CDR3 region has the DNA TGTGCTAGTGATAGTGGACTAGAAGCGTCGGAGACCCAGTACTTC. The whole variable domain, filled in from reference TRBV12-5 and TRBJ2-5, reads DARVTQTPRHKVTEMGQEVTMRCQPILGHNTVFWYRQTMMQGLELLAYFRNRAPLDDSGMPKDRFSAEMPDATLATLKIQPSEPRDSAVYFCASDSGLEASETQYFGPGTRLLVL.

The rearrangement joins TRBV3-1 (or the pseudogene TRBV3-2) to TRBJ2-3; the D is unclear. Deletions cut 4 bases from V and 2 bases from J, with 10 bases between. The germline gives CDR1 LGHDT, CDR2 YNNKEL (reference sequence). The CDR3 consists of 14 residues. CDR3 in DNA: TGTGCCAGCAGCCGTATGTTTTCCACAGATACGCAGTATTTT. Its protein is CASSRMFSTDTQYF.

This chain uses TRBV4-3 with TRBJ1-2; D is ambiguous. There are 14 residues in the CDR3. CDR1 LGHNA and CDR2 YSLEER come from the germline V gene. V was shortened by 0 bases and J by 8 bases, with 13 bases between the two germline ends. The CDR3 region is CASSQDIAGRGYTF. The CDR3 bases are TGCGCCAGCAGCCAAGATATTGCAGGAAGAGGCTACACCTTC.

This chain connects TRBV6-5 to TRBJ2-3; D may be TRBD1 (6 bases). V gave up 0 bases and J gave up 0 bases, with 7 bases separating them. The CDR3 contains 15 residues. CDR1 MNHEY and CDR2 SVGAGI come from the germline V gene. The CDR3 protein is CASSYSQGSTDTQYF. The CDR3 nucleotides are TGTGCCAGCAGTTACTCTCAGGGGAGCACAGATACGCAGTATTTT.

This chain links TRBV5-4 with TRBJ2-1; 7 nucleotides match TRBD1. J lost 4 bases, V lost 2 bases, and 6 bases had no gene match. The CDR3 consists of 15 residues. The germline V gene encodes CDR1 SGHNT and CDR2 YYREEE (reference sequence). CDR3 nucleotides: TGTGCCAGCAGCTTTCCCGGGACAGCTTACAATGAGCAGTTCTTC. Its translation is CASSFPGTAYNEQFF.

The rearrangement uses TRBV9 and TRBJ1-2, with 8 bases that match TRBD1. V was pared by 0 bases and J by 8 bases, with 9 bases of the junction left unmatched. Germline CDR1 and CDR2: SGDLS and YYNGEE. This CDR3 comprises 15 residues. The CDR3 region is CASSVAASQGEGYTF. DNA for the CDR3: TGTGCCAGCAGCGTAGCCGCTTCACAGGGGGAGGGCTACACCTTC.

This chain connects TRBV7-2 to TRBJ1-1, with TRBD1 matching 7 bases. The CDR3 is made up of 15 amino acids. V shed 2 bases, J shed 6 bases, and the junction held 9 bases outside the gene matches. Germline values: CDR1 SGHTA, CDR2 FQGNSA. Written as DNA, the CDR3 is TGTGCCAGCAGCTTACTCCCGACAGGGTCGGCTGAAGCTTTCTTT. Translated: CASSLLPTGSAEAFF.

This chain uses TRBV5-1 with TRBJ2-7; 10 bases fit TRBD1. Germline assignment: CDR1 SGHRS and CDR2 YFSETQ. The length of the CDR3 is 14 residues. Losses at the gene ends were 2 bases for V and 5 bases for J; bases not matched to a gene: 4. This CDR3 is CASSLGQGGNEQYF. The CDR3 region has the DNA TGCGCCAGCAGCTTAGGACAGGGGGGGAACGAGCAGTACTTC.

Concerning this clone itself: A single base separates this from a much larger clone, so it may be a read error. The CDR3: CASSPDRGNSPLHF. In DNA, the CDR3 is TGTGCCAGCAGCCCGGACAGGGGGAATTCACCCCTCCACTTT. The chain links TRBV27 to TRBJ1-6; 10 bases map to TRBD1. Germline-derived CDR1 and CDR2 are MNHEY and SMNVEV (reference sequence). The CDR3 sequence is 14 residues long. J lost 7 bases, V lost 6 bases, and 3 bases had no gene match.

V gene TRBV5-1 combines with J gene TRBJ1-2; D is ambiguous. This CDR3 has 15 residues. V was cut by 3 bases and J by 1 base, with 13 bases left in between. Per the germline V gene, CDR1 is SGHRS and CDR2 is YFSETQ. The CDR3: CASSSQAMVNYGYTF. As DNA, the CDR3 is TGCGCCAGCAGCTCCCAGGCTATGGTTAACTATGGCTACACCTTC.

The chain is built from TRBV27 and TRBJ2-7; D is undetermined. The germline V gene has CDR1 MNHEY and CDR2 SMNVEV (reference sequence). Deletions cut 1 base from V and 6 bases from J, with 10 bases between. The CDR3 is 13 amino acids. CDR3 nucleotides: TGTGCCAGCAGTTTATTTTCCGGTTCCGAGCAGTACTTC. It translates to CASSLFSGSEQYF.

The chain combines TRBV6-2 or TRBV6-3 with TRBJ2-3; D remains ambiguous. Looked up from germline, CDR1 is MNHEY and CDR2 is SVGEGT. Trimming removed 5 bases at V and 4 bases at J, with 10 bases between. The CDR3 loop spans 13 amino acids. CDR3 DNA: TGTGCCAGCAGTACTCGTCGAGCAGATACGCAGTATTTT. This encodes CASSTRRADTQYF.

The chain is built from TRBV30 and TRBJ1-1; D might be TRBD1 (6 bases). The V and J ends lost 3 bases and 10 bases respectively, with 24 bases between them. Germline values: CDR1 GTSNPN, CDR2 SVGIG (reference sequence). This CDR3 region has 15 residues. CDR3 amino acids: CAWRVSTQGFLPAFF. The DNA of the CDR3 is TGTGCCTGGAGAGTTTCCACACAGGGATTTCTTCCAGCTTTCTTT.

The chain uses TRBV6-5 and TRBJ1-2; no reliable D call. V lost 2 bases and J 4 bases, leaving 8 bases between the germline ends. This CDR3 is 13 amino acids long. Germline V gene data show CDR1 as MNHEY and CDR2 as SVGAGI. The CDR3 sequence is CASSYEGTYGYTF. The CDR3, as DNA: TGTGCCAGCAGTTACGAGGGAACCTATGGCTACACCTTC.